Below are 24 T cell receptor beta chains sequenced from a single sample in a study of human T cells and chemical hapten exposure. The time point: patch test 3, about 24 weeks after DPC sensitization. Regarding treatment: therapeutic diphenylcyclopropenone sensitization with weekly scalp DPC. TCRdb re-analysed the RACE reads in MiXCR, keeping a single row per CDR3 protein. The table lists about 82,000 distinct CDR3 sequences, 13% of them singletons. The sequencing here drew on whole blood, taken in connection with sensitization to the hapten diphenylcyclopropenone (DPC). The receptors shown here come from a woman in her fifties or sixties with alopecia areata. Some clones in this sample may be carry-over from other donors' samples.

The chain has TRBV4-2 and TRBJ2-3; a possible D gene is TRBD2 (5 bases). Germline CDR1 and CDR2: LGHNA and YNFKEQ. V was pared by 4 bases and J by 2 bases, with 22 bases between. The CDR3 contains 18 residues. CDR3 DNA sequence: TGTGCCAGCAGCCTTGGACCCGGGGAAGAGGTCACCACAGATACGCAGTATTTT. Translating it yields CASSLGPGEEVTTDTQYF.

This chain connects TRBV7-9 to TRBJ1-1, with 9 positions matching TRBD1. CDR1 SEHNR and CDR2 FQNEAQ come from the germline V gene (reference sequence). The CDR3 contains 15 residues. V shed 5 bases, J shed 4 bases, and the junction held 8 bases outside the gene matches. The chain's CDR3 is CASSRPQGAFTEAFF. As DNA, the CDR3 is TGTGCCAGCAGCCGTCCACAGGGGGCGTTCACTGAAGCTTTCTTT.

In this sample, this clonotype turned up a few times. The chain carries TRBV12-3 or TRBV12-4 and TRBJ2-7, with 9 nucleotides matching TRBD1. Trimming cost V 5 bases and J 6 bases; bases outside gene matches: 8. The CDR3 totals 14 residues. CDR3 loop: CASSLTTGGVEQYF. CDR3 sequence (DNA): TGTGCCAGCAGTCTTACGACAGGGGGTGTCGAGCAGTACTTC.

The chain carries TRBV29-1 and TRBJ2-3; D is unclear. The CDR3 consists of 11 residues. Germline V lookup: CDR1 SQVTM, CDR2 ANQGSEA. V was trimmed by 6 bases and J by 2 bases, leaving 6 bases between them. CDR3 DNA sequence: TGCAGCGTCTCAATCACAGATACGCAGTATTTT. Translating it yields CSVSITDTQYF.

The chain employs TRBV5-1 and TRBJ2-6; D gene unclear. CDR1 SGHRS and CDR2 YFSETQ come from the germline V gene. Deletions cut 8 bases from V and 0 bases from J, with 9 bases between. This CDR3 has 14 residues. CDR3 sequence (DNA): TGCGCCAGTTCGAGGATCTCTGGGGCCAACGTCCTGACTTTC. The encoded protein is CASSRISGANVLTF.

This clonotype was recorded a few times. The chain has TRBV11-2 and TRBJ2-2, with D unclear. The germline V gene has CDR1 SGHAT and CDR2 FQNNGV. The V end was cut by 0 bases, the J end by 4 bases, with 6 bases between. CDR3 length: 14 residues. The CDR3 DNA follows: TGTGCCAGCAGCTTAGAACGAGGCACCGGGGAGCTGTTTTTT. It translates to CASSLERGTGELFF.

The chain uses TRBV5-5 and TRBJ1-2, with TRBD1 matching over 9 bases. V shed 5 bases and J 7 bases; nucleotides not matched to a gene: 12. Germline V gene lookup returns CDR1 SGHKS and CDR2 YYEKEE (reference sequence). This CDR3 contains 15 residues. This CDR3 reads CASSRDRAREGGYTF. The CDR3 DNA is TGTGCCAGCAGTCGGGACAGGGCGCGGGAAGGTGGCTACACCTTC.

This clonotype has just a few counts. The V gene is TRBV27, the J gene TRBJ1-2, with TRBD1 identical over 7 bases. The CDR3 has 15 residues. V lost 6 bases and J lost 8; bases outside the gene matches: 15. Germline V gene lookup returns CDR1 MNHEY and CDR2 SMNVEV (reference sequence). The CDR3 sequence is CASSNSYRGGGGYTF. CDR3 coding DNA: TGTGCCAGCAGCAACTCATACAGGGGAGGCGGAGGCTACACCTTC.

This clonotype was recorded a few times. The CDR3 reads CASGVRRTDTQYF. The CDR3 DNA reads TGTGCCTCGGGGGTTCGGCGCACAGATACGCAGTATTTT. V is TRBV27 and J is TRBJ2-3, with D perhaps TRBD2 (6 bases). This CDR3 region has 13 residues. From germline, CDR1 is MNHEY and CDR2 SMNVEV (reference sequence). Trimming shortened V by 11 bases and J by 1 base, and 13 bases separated the two germline ends.

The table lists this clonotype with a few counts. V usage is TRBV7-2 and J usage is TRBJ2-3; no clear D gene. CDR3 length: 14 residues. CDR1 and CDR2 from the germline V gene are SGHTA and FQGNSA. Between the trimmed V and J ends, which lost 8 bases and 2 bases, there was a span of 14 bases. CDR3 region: CASLDGPSTDTQYF. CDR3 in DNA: TGTGCCAGCCTCGACGGGCCGTCCACAGATACGCAGTATTTT.

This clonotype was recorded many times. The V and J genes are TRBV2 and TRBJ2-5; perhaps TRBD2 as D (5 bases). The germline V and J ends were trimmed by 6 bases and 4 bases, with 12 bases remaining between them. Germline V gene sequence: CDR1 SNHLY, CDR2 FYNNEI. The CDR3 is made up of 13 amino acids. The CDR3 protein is CASRSGGSETQYF. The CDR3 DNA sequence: TGTGCCAGCAGATCCGGAGGATCAGAGACCCAGTACTTC.

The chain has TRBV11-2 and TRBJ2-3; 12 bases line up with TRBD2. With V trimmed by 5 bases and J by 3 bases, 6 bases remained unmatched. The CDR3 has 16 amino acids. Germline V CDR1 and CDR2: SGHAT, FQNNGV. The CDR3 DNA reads TGTGCCAGCAGCACTCAAGGACTAGCGGGGACAGATACGCAGTATTTT. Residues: CASSTQGLAGTDTQYF. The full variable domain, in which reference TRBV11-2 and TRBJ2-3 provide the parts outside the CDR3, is EAGVAQSPRYKIIEKRQSVAFWCNPISGHATLYWYQQILGQGPKLLIQFQNNGVVDDSQLPKDRFSAERLKGVDSTLKIQPAKLEDSAVYLCASSTQGLAGTDTQYFGPGTRLTVL.

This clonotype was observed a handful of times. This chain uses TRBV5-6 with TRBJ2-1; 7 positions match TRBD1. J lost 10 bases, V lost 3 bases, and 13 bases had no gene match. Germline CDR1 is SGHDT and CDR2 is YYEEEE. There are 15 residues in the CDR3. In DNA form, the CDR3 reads TGTGCCAGCAGCTCCCTCGACAGGGACAATGAAGAGCAGTTCTTC. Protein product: CASSSLDRDNEEQFF. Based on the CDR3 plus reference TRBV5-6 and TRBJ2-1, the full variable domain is DAGVTQSPTHLIKTRGQQVTLRCSPKSGHDTVSWYQQALGQGPQFIFQYYEEEERQRGNFPDRFSGHQFPNYSSELNVNALLLGDSALYLCASSSLDRDNEEQFFGPGTRLTVL.

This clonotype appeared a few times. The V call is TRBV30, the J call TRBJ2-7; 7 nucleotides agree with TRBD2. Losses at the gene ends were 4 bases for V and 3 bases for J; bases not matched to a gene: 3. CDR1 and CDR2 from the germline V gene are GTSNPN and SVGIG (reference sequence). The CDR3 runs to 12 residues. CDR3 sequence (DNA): TGTGCCTGGACGGCTAGCGGCTACGAGCAGTACTTC. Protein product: CAWTASGYEQYF.

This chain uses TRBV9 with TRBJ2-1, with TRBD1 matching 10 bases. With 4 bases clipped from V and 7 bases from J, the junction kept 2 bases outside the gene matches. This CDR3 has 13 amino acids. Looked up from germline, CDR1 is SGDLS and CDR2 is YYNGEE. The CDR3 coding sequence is TGTGCCAGCAGCCTGGACAGGGGGAATGAGCAGTTCTTC. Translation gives CASSLDRGNEQFF.

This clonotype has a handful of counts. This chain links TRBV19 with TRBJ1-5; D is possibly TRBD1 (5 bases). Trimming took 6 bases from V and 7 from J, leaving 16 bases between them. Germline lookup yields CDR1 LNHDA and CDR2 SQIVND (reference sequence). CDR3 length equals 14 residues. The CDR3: CASSGRAGYQPQHF. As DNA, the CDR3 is TGTGCCAGTAGCGGACGGGCAGGGTACCAGCCCCAGCATTTT.

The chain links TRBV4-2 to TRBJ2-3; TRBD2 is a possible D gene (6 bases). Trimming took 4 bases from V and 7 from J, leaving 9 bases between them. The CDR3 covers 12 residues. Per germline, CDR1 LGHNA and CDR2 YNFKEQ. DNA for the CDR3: TGTGCCAGCAGCCCCCTAGCGAATACGCAGTATTTT. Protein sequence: CASSPLANTQYF.

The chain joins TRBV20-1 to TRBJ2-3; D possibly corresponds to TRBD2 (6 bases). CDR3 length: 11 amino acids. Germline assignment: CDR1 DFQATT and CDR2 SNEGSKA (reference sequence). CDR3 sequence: CTPGGPDTQYF. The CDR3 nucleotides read TGCACCCCAGGAGGGCCGGATACGCAGTATTTT.

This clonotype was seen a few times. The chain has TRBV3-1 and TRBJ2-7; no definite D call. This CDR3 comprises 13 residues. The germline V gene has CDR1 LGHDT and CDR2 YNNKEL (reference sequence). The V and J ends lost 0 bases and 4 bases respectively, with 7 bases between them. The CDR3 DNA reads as TGTGCCAGCAGCCAAGACCGAGAATACGAGCAGTACTTC. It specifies CASSQDREYEQYF.

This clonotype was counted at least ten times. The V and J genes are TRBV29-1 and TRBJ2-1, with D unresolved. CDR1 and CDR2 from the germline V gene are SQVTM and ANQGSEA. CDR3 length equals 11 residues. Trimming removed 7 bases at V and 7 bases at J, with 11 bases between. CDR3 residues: CSESWGNEQFF. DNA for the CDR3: TGCAGCGAAAGCTGGGGAAATGAGCAGTTCTTC.

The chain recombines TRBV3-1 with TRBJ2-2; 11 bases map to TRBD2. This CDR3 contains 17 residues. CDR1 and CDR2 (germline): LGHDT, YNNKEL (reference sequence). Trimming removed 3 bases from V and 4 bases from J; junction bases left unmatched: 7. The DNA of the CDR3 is TGTGCCAGCAGCCACTCTGGGGGACTAGCGGTCACCGGGGAGCTGTTTTTT. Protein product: CASSHSGGLAVTGELFF. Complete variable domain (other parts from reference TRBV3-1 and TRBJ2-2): DTAVSQTPKYLVTQMGNDKSIKCEQNLGHDTMYWYKQDSKKFLKIMFSYNNKELIINETVPNRFSPKSPDKAHLNLHINSLELGDSAVYFCASSHSGGLAVTGELFFGEGSRLTVL.

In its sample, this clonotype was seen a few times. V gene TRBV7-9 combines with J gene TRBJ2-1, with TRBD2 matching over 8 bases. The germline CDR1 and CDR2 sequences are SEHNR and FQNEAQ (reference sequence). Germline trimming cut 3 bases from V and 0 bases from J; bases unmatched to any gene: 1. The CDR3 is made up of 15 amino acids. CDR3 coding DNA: TGTGCCAGCAGCTTTAGCGGGACCTCCTACAATGAGCAGTTCTTC. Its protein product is CASSFSGTSYNEQFF.

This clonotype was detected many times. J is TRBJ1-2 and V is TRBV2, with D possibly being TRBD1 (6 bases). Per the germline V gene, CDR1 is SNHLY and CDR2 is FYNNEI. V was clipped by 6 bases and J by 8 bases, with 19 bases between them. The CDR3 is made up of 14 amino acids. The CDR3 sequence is CASRGLNRVGGYTF. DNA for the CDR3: TGTGCCAGCAGGGGATTGAACAGGGTCGGCGGCTACACCTTC.

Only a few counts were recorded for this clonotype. The CDR3 sequence is CASSPPGRPGQGDEQYF. Here the CDR3 DNA reads TGTGCCAGCAGCCCCCCGGGCAGGCCGGGACAGGGTGACGAGCAGTACTTC. The chain has TRBV11-2 and TRBJ2-7, with 9 bases identical to TRBD1. CDR1 SGHAT and CDR2 FQNNGV come from the germline V gene. CDR3 length: 17 amino acids. J gave up 5 bases and V 5 bases, and 16 bases lay outside the gene matches.